The 9 T cell receptor beta chains listed next were all sequenced from one sample in a study of breast tumors, draining lymph nodes, adjacent tissues (dated by TCRdb to the mid-2010s). Library preparation used multiplex PCR. Sequenced using an Illumina HiSeq 2000. Through fastp at Q25 and MiXCR, TCRdb rebuilt clones from the public reads, retaining in-frame beta chains. Records with the same CDR3 protein are collapsed into one entry carrying the most frequent genes and DNA. A total of 66,000 or so distinct CDR3 sequences appear in this sample, around two fifths of them only once. 8.4% of the sample lies in the top ten. Specimen: breast tumor tissue. All receptors come from a female donor with breast cancer. Some clones in this sample may be carry-over from other donors' samples.

About this clonotype: Because it lacks the conserved phenylalanine or tryptophan at the end, this CDR3 is likely a read error. The CDR3 spells CASSPPAGQAGEQYL. In DNA form, the CDR3 reads TGTGCCAGCAGTCCCCCGGCGGGACAGGCCGGCGAGCAGTACCTC. This chain connects TRBV6-5 to TRBJ2-7; 8 nucleotides agree with TRBD1. CDR1 and CDR2 from the germline V gene are MNHEY and SVGAGI. With 5 bases clipped from V and 6 bases from J, the junction kept 12 bases outside the gene matches. The CDR3 runs 15 residues.

The sample holds many counts of this clonotype. The rearrangement uses TRBV12-3 or TRBV12-4 and TRBJ1-2; D is perhaps TRBD1 (5 bases). This CDR3 spans 14 amino acids. Trimming stripped 4 bases from V and 5 bases from J, with 14 bases between. In nucleotides, the CDR3 is TGTGCCAGCAGTTACAGGATATTTGGGTATGGCTACACCTTC. Amino acids: CASSYRIFGYGYTF.

This clonotype was observed at least ten times. A junction boundary mismatches the germline segment, possibly from a read error. This rearrangement joins TRBV7-7 to TRBJ2-5, with 8 bases identical to TRBD2. The CDR3 runs 14 residues. Germline assignment: CDR1 SSHAT and CDR2 FNYEAQ (reference sequence). The CDR3 loop is CASSLGLAGETQYF. CDR3 coding DNA: TGTGCTAGCAGCTTAGGACTAGCAGGGGAGACCCAGTACTTC.

This clonotype was seen at least ten times. V and J are TRBV9 and TRBJ1-3; D is perhaps TRBD1 (6 bases). Trimming removed 3 bases from V and 0 bases from J, with 10 bases in between. The CDR3 runs to 15 residues. Germline V gene sequence: CDR1 SGDLS, CDR2 YYNGEE. CDR3 sequence (DNA): TGTGCCAGCAGCGCGGACAGAGGCTCTGGAAACACCATATATTTT. This codes for CASSADRGSGNTIYF.

This clonotype was seen many times. This chain joins TRBV20-1 and TRBJ1-2; D is ambiguous. Germline assignment: CDR1 DFQATT and CDR2 SNEGSKA (reference sequence). The length of the CDR3 is 14 residues. V was clipped by 1 base and J by 4 bases, with 13 bases between them. CDR3 in DNA: TGCAGTGCTAGAGTCCCGACCTCAGCCTATGGCTACACCTTC. Translating gives CSARVPTSAYGYTF.

This clonotype has a count of ten or more. The chain combines TRBV20-1 with TRBJ2-7; 7 bases are a match to TRBD1. The V gene's germline CDR1 is DFQATT and CDR2 SNEGSKA (reference sequence). J gave up 6 bases and V 7 bases, and 12 bases lay outside the gene matches. The CDR3 spans 13 residues. The CDR3 nucleotides read TGCAGTGGAGGGGGACAGTCTACGGGCGAGCAGTACTTC. Translation: CSGGGQSTGEQYF.

This clonotype was seen ten or more times. A read error may account for a junction end that differs from germline. The chain uses TRBV9 and TRBJ2-5; D remains unclear. Germline CDR1 is SGDLS and CDR2 is YYNGEE. The CDR3 is made up of 8 amino acids. The chain's CDR3 is CASSDSNF. The CDR3, as DNA: TGTGCCAGCAGCGATAGTAACTTC.

J is TRBJ2-6 and V is TRBV12-3 or TRBV12-4; no clear D gene. The CDR3 loop spans 15 amino acids. V was clipped by 4 bases and J by 3 bases, with 10 bases between them. The CDR3 spells CASSSTSYGANVLTF. The CDR3 nucleotides read TGTGCCAGCAGTTCCACCTCTTATGGGGCCAACGTCCTGACTTTC.

This clonotype was recorded many times. The chain links TRBV19 to TRBJ2-1, with D possibly matching TRBD1 (5 bases). The CDR3 sequence is 16 residues long. V shed 5 bases and J shed 8 bases, with 22 bases lying between them. CDR1 is LNHDA and CDR2 is SQIVND in the germline V gene (reference sequence). In DNA, the CDR3 is TGTGCCAGTAGTCCCCATCGACAGAAGTATGGGGATGAGCAGTTCTTC. Its translation is CASSPHRQKYGDEQFF.